The 3 T cell receptor beta chains listed next were all sequenced from one sample in a study of CD8 T cells in ankylosing spondylitis. Via MiXCR, TCRdb re-called the 5' RACE reads, giving one row per CDR3 protein. The table records 200,000 to 300,000 distinct CDR3 sequences, about 10% of them present only once. Sequenced sample: blood, either unsorted or a sorted T cell fraction (not recorded which). These receptors all come from a male donor with ankylosing spondylitis or in good health (not recorded which).

The sample holds many counts of this clonotype. This chain uses TRBV9 with TRBJ1-1; D ambiguous. The CDR3 has 17 residues. Germline-derived CDR1 and CDR2 are SGDLS and YYNGEE. V was shortened by 3 bases and J by 1 base, with 19 bases between the two germline ends. CDR3 protein: CASSAANRLTANTEAFF. The CDR3 nucleotides are TGTGCCAGCAGCGCAGCAAATCGACTAACAGCGAACACTGAAGCTTTCTTT.

This clonotype occurred many times. The V and J genes are TRBV29-1 and TRBJ2-7; TRBD1 or TRBD2 may be the D gene (5 bases each). Between the trimmed V and J ends, which lost 4 bases and 9 bases, there was a span of 13 bases. This CDR3 has 11 residues. Germline V CDR1 and CDR2: SQVTM, ANQGSEA. Here the CDR3 DNA reads TGCAGCGTTGCCGGGACGAAAGGGCAGTACTTC. Translation gives CSVAGTKGQYF.

In this sample, this clonotype turned up once. This chain's CDR3 is CASSDTGFSTDTQYF. CDR3 sequence (DNA): TGTGCCAGCAGTGATACAGGGTTTAGCACAGATACGCAGTATTTT. This sequence joins TRBV2 and TRBJ2-3; TRBD1 might be the D (6 bases). The V end was cut by 3 bases, the J end by 0 bases, with 10 bases between. Germline values: CDR1 SNHLY, CDR2 FYNNEI. The CDR3 runs to 15 residues.